These 31 T cell receptor beta chains originate from one sample sequenced in a study of chemoradiotherapy in HPV16-positive cancers. TCRdb keeps only in-frame clones here, not all; method: immunoSEQ multiplex PCR. The sample holds roughly 6,900 clones, under 80% seen once. Sampling was done from a patient who underwent chemoradiotherapy. These receptor sequences come from a human donor with HPV-associated anogenital cancer.

V and J are TRBV28 and TRBJ1-2; a possible D gene is TRBD1 (6 bases). The V gene's germline CDR1 is MDHEN and CDR2 SYDVKM. CDR3 length: 13 amino acids. Trimming cost V 3 bases and J 6 bases, with 11 bases left between them. In DNA form, the CDR3 reads TGTGCCAGCAGTTTGATGTACAGGGATGGCTACACCTTC. This codes for CASSLMYRDGYTF.

The chain employs TRBV5-1 and TRBJ2-2; D gene ambiguous. The CDR3 runs 16 residues. Germline lookup yields CDR1 SGHRS and CDR2 YFSETQ. V gave up 0 bases and J gave up 6 bases, with 15 bases separating them. The CDR3 region has the DNA TGCGCCAGCAGCTTGGAAGGGCCTAACCACGCCGGGGAGCTGTTTTTT. Protein product: CASSLEGPNHAGELFF.

The V and J genes are TRBV5-1 and TRBJ1-2; D might be TRBD1 (5 bases). V was trimmed by 0 bases and J by 8 bases, leaving 14 bases between them. The CDR3 loop spans 14 amino acids. The V gene's germline CDR1 is SGHRS and CDR2 YFSETQ. The CDR3 sequence: CASSLGQPPEGYTF. The CDR3 region has the DNA TGCGCCAGCAGCTTGGGACAGCCCCCTGAGGGCTACACCTTC. The whole variable domain, remainder taken from reference TRBV5-1 and TRBJ1-2, is KAGVTQTPRYLIKTRGQQVTLSCSPISGHRSVSWYQQTPGQGLQFLFEYFSETQRNKGNFPGRFSGRQFSNSRSEMNVSTLELGDSALYLCASSLGQPPEGYTFGSGTRLTVV.

Note on this clone: Distinct nucleotide sequences in the sample also encode this CDR3. The chain is built from TRBV18 and TRBJ1-2; 8 bases are shared with TRBD1. V shed 3 bases, J shed 4 bases, and the junction held 4 bases outside the gene matches. Germline values: CDR1 KGHSH, CDR2 LQKENI. The CDR3 covers 14 residues. The CDR3 bases are TGTGCCAGCTCACCCGGACAGGGTCTCTATGGCTACACCTTC. Translating it yields CASSPGQGLYGYTF.

This clone showed up just once. The gene calls are TRBV18 and TRBJ1-3; D not resolved. The CDR3 has 15 amino acids. Trimming shortened V by 1 base and J by 0 bases, and 7 bases separated the two germline ends. Germline loops: CDR1 KGHSH, CDR2 LQKENI. The CDR3 loop is CASSPLGSSGNTIYF. DNA for the CDR3: TGTGCCAGCTCACCACTCGGGAGCTCTGGAAACACCATATATTTT. Full variable domain (outside the CDR3, taken from reference TRBV18 and TRBJ1-3): NAGVMQNPRHLVRRRGQEARLRCSPMKGHSHVYWYRQLPEEGLKFMVYLQKENIIDESGMPKERFSAEFPKEGPSILRIQQVVRGDSAAYFCASSPLGSSGNTIYFGEGSWLTVV.

The genes are TRBV5-4 and TRBJ1-1; the D gene is possibly TRBD1 (5 bases). The CDR3 sequence is 14 residues long. Germline CDR1 and CDR2: SGHNT and YYREEE (reference sequence). V lost 4 bases to trimming and J lost 5 bases, with 15 bases between them. For the CDR3, the DNA is TGTGCCAGCAGCCCACGGTGGGGGGGGACTGAAGCTTTCTTT. Translation: CASSPRWGGTEAFF.

The V and J genes are TRBV28 and TRBJ2-7; D may be TRBD1 or TRBD2 (5 bases each). The ends were cut back, 6 bases at V and 3 bases at J, with 21 bases in the middle. Germline V gene sequence: CDR1 MDHEN, CDR2 SYDVKM. This CDR3 is built from 16 residues. The CDR3 protein is CASRRPGPALVYEQYF. The DNA of the CDR3 is TGTGCCAGCAGGCGCCCGGGACCTGCTCTTGTCTACGAGCAGTACTTC. The full variable domain, rest sourced from reference TRBV28 and TRBJ2-7, is DVKVTQSSRYLVKRTGEKVFLECVQDMDHENMFWYRQDPGLGLRLIYFSYDVKMKEKGDIPEGYSVSREKKERFSLILESASTNQTSMYLCASRRPGPALVYEQYFGPGTRLTVT.

CDR3 bases: TGCGCCAGCAGCTTTGGAGCAACAGATACGCAGTATTTT. Residues: CASSFGATDTQYF. The chain couples TRBV5-1 to TRBJ2-3; D unclear. The V end lost 2 bases, the J end lost 3 bases, and 7 bases lay between the germline ends. From germline, CDR1 is SGHRS and CDR2 YFSETQ. The CDR3 covers 13 residues.

A few counts support this clone. The gene calls are TRBV28 and TRBJ2-7; D might be TRBD1 (6 bases). V was pared by 2 bases and J by 2 bases, with 16 bases between. CDR1 is MDHEN and CDR2 is SYDVKM in the germline V gene. The length of the CDR3 is 16 residues. CDR3 nucleotides: TGTGCCAGCAGTTTACCGCAGAGGGGGTTGGCCTACGAGCAGTACTTC. As protein: CASSLPQRGLAYEQYF.

J is TRBJ2-7 and V is TRBV2, with a tentative D call TRBD2 (5 bases). Trimming removed 6 bases from V and 1 base from J, with 13 bases in between. The length of the CDR3 is 14 residues. Germline V gene sequence: CDR1 SNHLY, CDR2 FYNNEI. DNA for the CDR3: TGTGCCAGCAGGGGCCGTGAGGGATCCTACGAGCAGTACTTC. It translates to CASRGREGSYEQYF.

The table lists this clone with a count of one. The genes are TRBV6-5 and TRBJ2-1, with TRBD1 matching over 8 bases. Germline assignment: CDR1 MNHEY and CDR2 SVGAGI. CDR3 length equals 15 residues. J lost 8 bases, V lost 4 bases, and 10 bases had no gene match. CDR3: CASSSTGQEVYEQFF. The CDR3 DNA reads as TGTGCCAGCAGTTCCACGGGACAGGAGGTCTATGAGCAGTTCTTC.

The chain joins TRBV13 to TRBJ2-6; 7 bases are a match to TRBD1. Unmatched junction bases numbered 11, after V lost 6 bases and J lost 0 bases. Per the germline V gene, CDR1 is PRHDT and CDR2 is FYEKMQ (reference sequence). The CDR3 runs to 18 residues. In DNA, the CDR3 is TGTGCCAGCAGGACAAAAGGGGGCCACGACTCTGGGGCCAACGTCCTGACTTTC. Amino acids: CASRTKGGHDSGANVLTF. The variable domain in full, with the rest retrieved from reference TRBV13 and TRBJ2-6, is AAGVIQSPRHLIKEKRETATLKCYPIPRHDTVYWYQQGPGQDPQFLISFYEKMQSDKGSIPDRFSAQQFSDYHSELNMSSLELGDSALYFCASRTKGGHDSGANVLTFGAGSRLTVL.

The rearrangement links TRBV7-9 to TRBJ2-2; D is undetermined. Trimming stripped 1 base from V and 7 bases from J, with 4 bases between. Germline CDR1 reads SEHNR; CDR2 reads FQNEAQ (reference sequence). The CDR3 is 12 residues long. The CDR3 loop reads CASSLVDGELFF. CDR3 coding DNA: TGTGCCAGCAGCTTAGTAGACGGGGAGCTGTTTTTT. The full variable domain, rest sourced from reference TRBV7-9 and TRBJ2-2, is DTGVSQNPRHKITKRGQNVTFRCDPISEHNRLYWYRQTLGQGPEFLTYFQNEAQLEKSRLLSDRFSAERPKGSFSTLEIQRTEQGDSAMYLCASSLVDGELFFGEGSRLTVL.

In the case of this clone: This sample includes further DNA sequences coding for the same CDR3. The chain is built from TRBV9 and TRBJ1-6; no clear D. Germline CDR1 reads SGDLS; CDR2 reads YYNGEE. V was cut by 2 bases and J by 2 bases, with 8 bases left in between. The CDR3 consists of 15 residues. The CDR3 DNA reads as TGTGCCAGCAGCGTCGGTAGGCCCTATAATTCACCCCTCCACTTT. It specifies CASSVGRPYNSPLHF.

V usage is TRBV19 and J usage is TRBJ1-1; TRBD1 is a possible D gene (5 bases). Between the trimmed V and J ends, which lost 5 bases and 3 bases, there was a span of 13 bases. Germline V gene sequence: CDR1 LNHDA, CDR2 SQIVND (reference sequence). CDR3 size: 14 residues. The CDR3 bases are TGTGCCAGTAGTGACAGTTCTAACGACACTGAAGCTTTCTTT. This translates into CASSDSSNDTEAFF.

The rearrangement uses TRBV28 and TRBJ1-5; D is possibly TRBD1 (5 bases). V lost 6 bases to trimming and J lost 2 bases, with 17 bases between them. The CDR3 covers 16 residues. Germline CDR1 and CDR2: MDHEN and SYDVKM. Here the CDR3 DNA reads TGTGCCAGCAGCCCGTCGGGAGCGGGGCGCAATCAGCCCCAGCATTTT. Protein product: CASSPSGAGRNQPQHF. Full variable domain (rest looked up from reference TRBV28 and TRBJ1-5): DVKVTQSSRYLVKRTGEKVFLECVQDMDHENMFWYRQDPGLGLRLIYFSYDVKMKEKGDIPEGYSVSREKKERFSLILESASTNQTSMYLCASSPSGAGRNQPQHFGDGTRLSIL.

The chain couples TRBV10-3 to TRBJ2-2, with D maybe TRBD2 (6 bases). CDR3 length: 14 residues. Trimming stripped 10 bases from V and 3 bases from J, with 15 bases between. Germline lookup yields CDR1 ENHRY and CDR2 SYGVKD. In DNA form, the CDR3 reads TGTGCCACGGGCGGGACGCGAGACACCGGGGAGCTGTTTTTT. Translation: CATGGTRDTGELFF.

The chain carries TRBV5-6 and TRBJ2-5; D is unclear. This CDR3 comprises 14 residues. Looked up from germline, CDR1 is SGHDT and CDR2 is YYEEEE. V was pared by 1 base and J by 3 bases, with 10 bases between. The CDR3 spells CASSLRPAEETQYF. The CDR3 DNA reads as TGTGCCAGCAGCTTGAGGCCGGCAGAAGAGACCCAGTACTTC.

The chain joins TRBV18 to TRBJ2-7; 9 bases are a match to TRBD1. V was clipped by 6 bases and J by 1 base; unmatched bases: 4. The V gene's germline CDR1 is KGHSH and CDR2 LQKENI. The CDR3 spans 14 residues. The CDR3 protein is CASSTGTGSYEQYF. CDR3 nucleotides: TGTGCCAGCTCGACCGGGACAGGGTCCTACGAGCAGTACTTC.

This chain links TRBV6-4 with TRBJ2-6; D tentatively reads TRBD1 or TRBD2 (6 bases each). This CDR3 comprises 17 residues. CDR1 and CDR2 (germline): MRHNA, SNTAGT. V lost 8 bases and J 1 base, leaving 18 bases between the germline ends. The CDR3 is CASSEGVGGSGANVLTF. CDR3 DNA sequence: TGTGCCAGCTCAGAAGGGGTAGGGGGGTCTGGGGCCAACGTCCTGACTTTC.

The V call is TRBV5-6, the J call TRBJ2-7; a weak D match, TRBD1 (5 bases). CDR1 and CDR2 from the germline V gene are SGHDT and YYEEEE. Trimming removed 0 bases from V and 5 bases from J, with 12 bases in between. The CDR3 is 14 amino acids. CDR3 residues: CASSLGSGLDEQYF. The DNA of the CDR3 is TGTGCCAGCAGCTTGGGGTCAGGGCTCGACGAGCAGTACTTC.

This clone was counted between two and nine times. The chain links TRBV9 to TRBJ1-5; D ambiguous. Germline lookup yields CDR1 SGDLS and CDR2 YYNGEE. This CDR3 is built from 14 residues. Trimming pared 4 bases from V and 5 bases from J, leaving 13 bases between. The DNA of the CDR3 is TGTGCCAGCAGCCCGGGAGGGCTTTATCAGCCCCAGCATTTT. Amino acid sequence: CASSPGGLYQPQHF. Filled out from reference TRBV9 and TRBJ1-5, the complete variable domain reads DSGVTQTPKHLITATGQRVTLRCSPRSGDLSVYWYQQSLDQGLQFLIQYYNGEERAKGNILERFSAQQFPDLHSELNLSSLELGDSALYFCASSPGGLYQPQHFGDGTRLSIL.

The J gene is TRBJ1-2, the V gene TRBV4-2, with D uncertain. Trimming pared 6 bases from V and 6 bases from J, leaving 17 bases between. CDR1 and CDR2 from the germline V gene are LGHNA and YNFKEQ. The CDR3 is made up of 14 amino acids. The CDR3 DNA reads as TGTGCCAGCAGGGTCCGGGGTACAAACGATGGCTACACCTTC. It specifies CASRVRGTNDGYTF.

This clone has only a few counts. The chain employs TRBV19 and TRBJ2-7; possibly TRBD1 for D (5 bases). Germline CDR1 is LNHDA and CDR2 is SQIVND (reference sequence). The ends were cut back, 1 base at V and 2 bases at J, with 12 bases in the middle. This CDR3 is built from 15 residues. The CDR3 DNA follows: TGTGCCAGTAGTATAGGAACAGGATTGACCTACGAGCAGTACTTC. Amino acids: CASSIGTGLTYEQYF.

The genes are TRBV5-1 and TRBJ2-7, with 9 positions matching TRBD2. CDR1 SGHRS and CDR2 YFSETQ come from the germline V gene. The CDR3 consists of 14 residues. Trimming cost V 2 bases and J 5 bases; bases outside gene matches: 5. This CDR3 reads CASSFSGGGDEQYF. The CDR3 nucleotides are TGCGCCAGCAGCTTTAGCGGGGGAGGCGACGAGCAGTACTTC.

This chain joins TRBV7-9 and TRBJ1-5, with TRBD1 matching over 10 bases. The CDR3 covers 14 residues. V was clipped by 6 bases and J by 5 bases; unmatched bases: 4. Germline V gene lookup returns CDR1 SEHNR and CDR2 FQNEAQ (reference sequence). The CDR3 loop reads CASSRTGGDQPQHF. The CDR3 DNA reads as TGTGCCAGCAGTCGGACAGGGGGGGATCAGCCCCAGCATTTT.

The chain is built from TRBV19 and TRBJ2-1; tentative D call: TRBD1 (6 bases). The CDR3 totals 14 residues. V was pared by 2 bases and J by 8 bases, with 13 bases between. Germline V gene lookup returns CDR1 LNHDA and CDR2 SQIVND (reference sequence). The CDR3 nucleotides read TGTGCCAGTAGTATACAGGACAGTGACCATGAGCAGTTCTTC. Translating it yields CASSIQDSDHEQFF.

The chain is built from TRBV28 and TRBJ1-5, with TRBD1 matching over 7 bases. The length of the CDR3 is 17 residues. Germline loops: CDR1 MDHEN, CDR2 SYDVKM. Trimming cost V 5 bases and J 3 bases; bases outside gene matches: 13. In nucleotides, the CDR3 is TGTGCCAGCAGTCCCTACCTTGACAGGGCCCACAATCAGCCCCAGCATTTT. Translated, it gives CASSPYLDRAHNQPQHF.

The chain has TRBV5-1 and TRBJ2-1; D gene ambiguous. CDR3 length: 13 amino acids. V lost 0 bases, J lost 3 bases, and 4 bases lay in between. The germline V gene encodes CDR1 SGHRS and CDR2 YFSETQ. For the CDR3, the DNA is TGCGCCAGCAGCTTGGGAAACTACAATGAGCAGTTCTTC. It is translated as CASSLGNYNEQFF.

The chain joins TRBV5-4 to TRBJ2-7; a possible D gene is TRBD2 (6 bases). The CDR3 sequence is 16 residues long. Per germline, CDR1 SGHNT and CDR2 YYREEE (reference sequence). Trimming took 3 bases from V and 0 from J, leaving 16 bases between them. This chain's CDR3 is CASSSIRDSFSYEQYF. The CDR3 nucleotides are TGTGCCAGCAGCTCGATCCGGGACTCCTTCTCCTACGAGCAGTACTTC.

This rearrangement joins TRBV7-2 to TRBJ1-2; D perhaps matches TRBD1 (5 bases). The CDR3 runs 13 residues. Trimming cost V 1 base and J 6 bases, with 9 bases left between them. CDR1 and CDR2 from the germline V gene are SGHTA and FQGNSA. The CDR3 coding sequence is TGTGCCAGCAGCTTAGTACCAGGGCATGGCTACACCTTC. Amino acids: CASSLVPGHGYTF.